This T cell receptor (beta chain) stems from a study of shared clonotypes between healthy human individuals. Assay used: immunoSEQ multiplex PCR; TCRdb lists only in-frame clones, some missing. This table has roughly 2 million clones, roughly 94% appearing once. Remarks on this clone: Its antigen remains unknown.

Broader study findings: Clonotypes which were not shared had lower generation probabilities than clonotypes that all four donors shared.

Naive CD8 cells comprised CD45RO-negative, CCR7-positively selected cells, excluding terminally differentiated effector memory CD45RA+ cells. The CDR3 spans 15 residues. The trim removed 4 bases at V and 0 bases at J, leaving 5 bases unmatched. CDR1 and CDR2 from the germline V gene are MDHEN and SYDVKM. The chain couples TRBV28 to TRBJ1-1, with TRBD1 identical over 7 bases. This clonotype was sampled from a man aged 18 to 29 in good health. Source material: naive CD8+ T cells sorted from blood. This CDR3 is CASSSGQLMNTEAFF. The CDR3 coding sequence is TGTGCCAGCAGTTCGGGACAGTTGATGAACACTGAAGCTTTCTTT. Full variable domain (rest looked up from reference TRBV28 and TRBJ1-1): DVKVTQSSRYLVKRTGEKVFLECVQDMDHENMFWYRQDPGLGLRLIYFSYDVKMKEKGDIPEGYSVSREKKERFSLILESASTNQTSMYLCASSSGQLMNTEAFFGQGTRLTVV.